Listed below are T cell receptor beta chains from one sample, sequenced in a study of T-cell reconstitution after alpha-beta-depleted transplantation in children. Using its own MiXCR run on the PCR reads, TCRdb lists one record per CDR3 protein. The sample carries about 980,000 distinct CDR3 sequences, about 29% recorded once. Sequencing used PBMCs, mostly from graft donor cells, obtained 360 days after TCRalphabeta/CD19-depleted stem cell transplant. Source of these receptors: a boy under three years old who had a stem cell transplant for SCID, so the T cells may come from the graft donor. Both conserved end residues are part of each CDR3. Fields, in order: CDR3 length, J gene, D gene, V gene, clone size, CDR3 protein, CDR3 DNA. A D gene is named only where the DNA matches it firmly. Only some rows state a clone size, as once, few, many or a class for expanded clones.

>15|TRBJ2-7|TRBD1|TRBV7-9|.
CASSSGTGYSDEQYF
TGTGCCAGCAGCTCCGGGACAGGGTATAGCGACGAGCAGTACTTC
>16|TRBJ1-3|.|TRBV12-3/TRBV12-4|.
CASSWGTQGGRNTIYF
TGTGCCAGCAGTTGGGGGACCCAGGGTGGTAGAAACACCATATATTTT
>13|TRBJ2-3|.|TRBV5-6|.
CASSSDQRDTQYF
TGTGCCAGCAGCTCGGACCAGCGGGATACGCAGTATTTT
>16|TRBJ1-2|.|TRBV18|.
CASSPIGDRPPYGYTF
TGTGCCAGCTCACCAATCGGCGACAGGCCCCCCTATGGCTACACCTTC
>14|TRBJ1-1|.|TRBV4-3|few
CASSHFRGGTEAFF
TGCGCCAGCAGCCATTTCCGGGGGGGCACTGAAGCTTTCTTT
>15|TRBJ1-1|.|TRBV7-2|few
CASSLGNLWGTEAFF
TGTGCCAGCAGCCTAGGTAACCTGTGGGGCACTGAAGCTTTCTTT
>18|TRBJ1-6|.|TRBV5-1|.
CASSLVGQGLRPGSPLHF
TGCGCCAGCAGCTTGGTAGGGCAGGGACTCCGTCCCGGGTCACCCCTCCACTTT
>15|TRBJ2-7|.|TRBV10-3|few
CAISLRSPSFGEQYF
TGTGCCATCAGTCTAAGGTCCCCTAGTTTTGGGGAGCAGTACTTC
>15|TRBJ2-7|.|TRBV20-1|.
CSARDGGRGRGEQYF
TGCAGTGCTAGAGATGGAGGTCGGGGGAGAGGCGAGCAGTACTTC
>16|TRBJ2-7|.|TRBV5-1|few
CASSLTRVGPSYEQYF
TGCGCCAGCAGCTTGACCCGGGTGGGTCCCTCCTACGAGCAGTACTTC
>13|TRBJ2-7|TRBD1|TRBV15|few
CATSRHRGYEQYF
TGTGCCACCAGCAGACACAGGGGCTACGAGCAGTACTTC
>13|TRBJ2-7|.|TRBV3-1|.
CASSPGIHYEQYF
TGTGCCAGCAGCCCAGGGATACATTACGAGCAGTACTTC
>16|TRBJ2-2|TRBD1|TRBV9|.
CASSARQGARTGELFF
TGTGCCAGCAGCGCCCGACAGGGGGCTCGCACCGGGGAGCTGTTTTTT
>15|TRBJ2-7|TRBD1|TRBV4-2|.
CASRGGTGGFYEQYF
TGTGCCAGCAGAGGAGGGACAGGGGGCTTCTACGAGCAGTACTTC
>13|TRBJ2-7|.|TRBV12-3/TRBV12-4|.
CASSFFGQDEQYF
TGTGCCAGCAGTTTCTTCGGTCAGGACGAGCAGTACTTC
>16|TRBJ2-1|TRBD2|TRBV2|.
CASTSRLAGAYNEQFF
TGTGCCAGCACCTCGCGGTTAGCGGGGGCATACAATGAGCAGTTCTTC
>14|TRBJ1-1|.|TRBV5-1|many
CASSFRGEDTEAFF
TGCGCCAGCAGCTTTCGGGGGGAGGACACTGAAGCTTTCTTT
>16|TRBJ2-4|TRBD1|TRBV7-2|.
CASSVQGPAAKNIQYF
TGTGCCAGCAGCGTACAGGGGCCCGCAGCCAAAAACATTCAGTACTTC
>16|TRBJ2-3|TRBD2|TRBV4-2|.
CASNQARLAGADTQYF
TGTGCCAGCAACCAAGCAAGACTAGCGGGGGCCGATACGCAGTATTTT